This passage covers 16 T cell receptor beta chains from one sample sequenced in a study of control samples from healthy donors and cancer patients. Clones were sequenced by immunoSEQ multiplex PCR, and TCRdb holds only the in-frame ones, with some missing. The sample has around 110,000 clones, roughly 92% seen once. The sequenced sample was blood. These receptors were obtained from a man aged 25-45 years in good health.

This chain uses TRBV6-5 with TRBJ2-5; TRBD2 matches at 10 bases. CDR1 MNHEY and CDR2 SVGAGI come from the germline V gene. The CDR3 loop spans 14 amino acids. The V gene end was trimmed by 5 bases and the J gene end by 3 bases; junction bases not matched to a gene: 3. CDR3: CASSPGLAEETQYF. Here the CDR3 DNA reads TGTGCCAGCAGTCCAGGACTAGCGGAAGAGACCCAGTACTTC.

The chain recombines TRBV6-5 with TRBJ1-6, with D possibly TRBD1 on 5 matching bases. V dropped 9 bases and J dropped 7 bases, with 16 bases sitting between them. Germline CDR1 and CDR2: MNHEY and SVGAGI. This CDR3 is 14 amino acids long. The CDR3 nucleotides read TGTGCCAGTGCCCGGAAGGGGCAAAATTCACCCCTCCACTTT. Translation gives CASARKGQNSPLHF.

The chain is built from TRBV18 and TRBJ1-1; the D is unclear. From germline, CDR1 is KGHSH and CDR2 LQKENI. V was shortened by 1 base and J by 8 bases, with 11 bases between the two germline ends. The length of the CDR3 is 13 residues. The CDR3 DNA reads TGTGCCAGCTCACCACAAGATTCCGAGGAAGCTTTCTTT. Protein sequence: CASSPQDSEEAFF.

The rearrangement uses TRBV5-1 and TRBJ2-7; D unclear. Germline V gene data show CDR1 as SGHRS and CDR2 as YFSETQ. V was shortened by 1 base and J by 2 bases, with 10 bases between the two germline ends. The CDR3 runs 14 residues. The CDR3 DNA sequence: TGCGCCAGCAGCTTGCAACCGGCGGCCTACGAGCAGTACTTC. Amino acid sequence: CASSLQPAAYEQYF.

This sequence joins TRBV28 and TRBJ1-2; TRBD1 aligns across 9 bases. The CDR3 is 15 residues long. Germline values: CDR1 MDHEN, CDR2 SYDVKM. V trimming: 2 bases; J trimming: 4 bases; junction bases outside the gene matches: 5. CDR3 sequence reads: CASSLTGGLVYGYTF. CDR3 coding DNA: TGTGCCAGCAGTTTAACAGGGGGCCTTGTCTATGGCTACACCTTC.

The chain couples TRBV9 to TRBJ1-5; D gene unclear. The CDR3 loop spans 14 amino acids. V lost 0 bases and J lost 6, with 10 bases in between. CDR1 and CDR2 from the germline V gene are SGDLS and YYNGEE. CDR3 coding DNA: TGTGCCAGCAGCGTAGGGGGTGGCAGTCAGCCCCAGCATTTT. Protein sequence: CASSVGGGSQPQHF.

V and J are TRBV9 and TRBJ1-5, with a weak D call TRBD1 (6 bases). V was shortened by 3 bases and J by 11 bases, with 15 bases between the two germline ends. This CDR3 is 13 amino acids long. In germline, CDR1 is SGDLS, CDR2 YYNGEE. CDR3 residues: CASSADPGQTQHF. CDR3 sequence (DNA): TGTGCCAGCAGCGCCGATCCAGGACAGACCCAGCATTTT.

This clone was detected only a few times. The rearrangement links TRBV19 to TRBJ1-2; maybe TRBD1 (6 bases). Trimming removed 5 bases from V and 0 bases from J, with 13 bases in between. CDR1 LNHDA and CDR2 SQIVND come from the germline V gene (reference sequence). This CDR3 contains 15 residues. The CDR3 coding sequence is TGTGCCAGTAGTCGGACAGACAGTTCTAACTATGGCTACACCTTC. Its translation: CASSRTDSSNYGYTF.

This chain connects TRBV25-1 to TRBJ1-2; the match to TRBD1 covers 12 bases. Germline V CDR1 and CDR2: MGHDK, SYGVNS. Trimming at V came to 4 bases and at J to 4 bases, leaving 4 bases not matched to a gene. This CDR3 has 15 residues. This CDR3 is CASSAGTGGVYGYTF. The CDR3 region has the DNA TGTGCCAGCAGTGCCGGGACAGGGGGCGTCTATGGCTACACCTTC.

This chain joins TRBV6-1 and TRBJ2-1; TRBD2 is a possible D gene (6 bases). V lost 2 bases, J lost 8 bases, and 16 bases lay in between. This CDR3 region has 15 residues. Germline CDR1 is MNHNS and CDR2 is SASEGT. The CDR3 nucleotides are TGTGCCAGCAGTGAATTGGGTTTTGGAGGGGATGAGCAGTTCTTC. It encodes CASSELGFGGDEQFF.

The V and J genes are TRBV19 and TRBJ2-4; D is perhaps TRBD1 (6 bases). The germline V gene encodes CDR1 LNHDA and CDR2 SQIVND (reference sequence). CDR3 length: 14 residues. V was cut by 4 bases and J by 6 bases, with 13 bases left in between. The CDR3 bases are TGTGCCAGTAGTACCCGGGACACCCTAAACATTCAGTACTTC. This gives the protein CASSTRDTLNIQYF. Full variable domain (rest looked up from reference TRBV19 and TRBJ2-4): DGGITQSPKYLFRKEGQNVTLSCEQNLNHDAMYWYRQDPGQGLRLIYYSQIVNDFQKGDIAEGYSVSREKKESFPLTVTSAQKNPTAFYLCASSTRDTLNIQYFGAGTRLSVL.

The chain joins TRBV9 to TRBJ1-6; D unclear. The CDR3 extends over 13 amino acids. Germline V gives CDR1 SGDLS, CDR2 YYNGEE. V lost 1 base, J lost 6 bases, and 5 bases lay in between. The CDR3 nucleotides are TGTGCCAGCAGCGTAACAGCTAATTCACCCCTCCACTTT. It is translated as CASSVTANSPLHF.

The chain uses TRBV6-5 and TRBJ1-2, with 9 bases that match TRBD1. The CDR3 extends over 14 amino acids. With 5 bases clipped from V and 8 bases from J, the junction kept 9 bases outside the gene matches. Germline V gene sequence: CDR1 MNHEY, CDR2 SVGAGI. In DNA form, the CDR3 reads TGTGCCAGCAGTCCCCGGGACAGGGTGGGCGGCTACACCTTC. This gives the protein CASSPRDRVGGYTF.

The V gene is TRBV11-3, the J gene TRBJ2-2, with D perhaps TRBD1 (5 bases). CDR1 is SGHNT and CDR2 is YENEEA in the germline V gene. V lost 1 base, J lost 4 bases, and 10 bases lay in between. The CDR3 totals 15 residues. The CDR3 loop reads CASSLGQGSTGELFF. DNA for the CDR3: TGTGCCAGCAGCTTAGGGCAGGGAAGCACCGGGGAGCTGTTTTTT.

The chain recombines TRBV24-1 with TRBJ2-3; 8 bases line up with TRBD2. The CDR3 runs to 14 residues. CDR1 KGHDR and CDR2 SFDVKD come from the germline V gene. V was clipped by 3 bases and J by 4 bases; unmatched bases: 2. The CDR3 sequence is CATSDSGGSDTQYF. The CDR3 DNA follows: TGTGCCACCAGTGATAGCGGGGGATCAGATACGCAGTATTTT.

The J gene is TRBJ2-1, the V gene TRBV11-3; D possibly corresponds to TRBD2 (7 bases). This CDR3 contains 16 residues. CDR1 SGHNT and CDR2 YENEEA come from the germline V gene. Trimming removed 4 bases at V and 7 bases at J, with 20 bases between. The CDR3 spells CASSSPSRGAKNEQFF. CDR3 DNA sequence: TGTGCCAGCAGCTCCCCGAGTCGGGGGGCCAAAAATGAGCAGTTCTTC.